This T cell receptor beta chain was sequenced for a study of Ad26.COV2.S vaccination and SARS-CoV-2 variants (dated by TCRdb to the early 2020s). Looking at the study overall: Donors in the vaccine arm were drawn from COV1001, a multicentre, randomized, double-blind, placebo-controlled phase I-IIa trial testing Ad26.COV2.S in healthy adults. Investigators remained blinded to trial group allocation during experiments and outcome assessment. A total of approximately 30 samples were included in the TCR-sequenced set, comprising around 19 Ad26.COV2.S vaccine recipients, 5 placebo recipients and 8 SARS-CoV-2 convalescent individuals. TCRbeta repertoire sequencing served as the tool for gauging how specific and how broad the SARS-CoV-2-reactive T cell receptors were following Ad26.COV2.S vaccination. Ad26.COV2.S was administered intramuscularly at 5 x 10^10 or 1 x 10^11 viral particles, either as a single shot or as two shots given 56 days apart. Trial participants were randomized into five groups of five: low-dose or high-dose Ad26.COV2.S given once or twice, or placebo on both occasions.

The immunoSEQ Assay was used to sequence TCRbeta CDR3 regions. After extraction, genomic DNA underwent amplification by bias-controlled multiplex PCR, followed by high-throughput sequencing. In the original analysis: To quantify the absolute abundance of each unique TCRbeta CDR3 region, sequences were collapsed and filtered. T cell fraction was estimated by normalization of TCRbeta template counts to usable DNA, with usable DNA being measured through amplification of reference genes present in all nucleated cells. Repertoire TCRs were annotated as SARS-CoV-2-specific when V gene, CDR3 amino acid sequence and J gene were exactly matched to a known reactive TCR set. The reference SARS-CoV-2 TCR set was derived from MIRA and filtered for enrichment in COVID-19-positive ImmuneCODE repertoires, a step that removed public or cross-reactive TCRs. Using the MIRA antigens, annotated TCRs were further analysed by specific ORF or by position within an ORF. Breadth was defined as annotated unique rearrangements over total unique productive rearrangements; depth was the summed frequency of those rearrangements. Two-sided Wilcoxon rank-sum tests were applied when comparing TCR breadth between groups. Entries here come from immuneACCESS through TCRdb and include only in-frame sequences with V and J called. Some clones fail to appear in such tables; in the studies checked, an unresolved V gene covers under half of the shortfall, and the cause of the remainder is unknown. That table is the source of V, J and clone size, and D and trimming were worked out from the DNA. The sample table holds about 680,000 clones, of which roughly nine tenths were seen once. The ten top clones hold about 1.5% of the sample.

From a lookup of the germline V gene (reference sequence), CDR1 and CDR2 are LNHNV and YYDKDF. The CDR3 holds 15 amino acids from the cysteine to the phenylalanine. Just CDR3 DNA is preserved here, 45 bases in frame from base 1. Unmatched junction bases come to 8, with V trimmed by 6 bases and J by 5 bases. Per the publication, the treatment or condition label means: around 19 received Ad26.COV2.S at low or high dose, single or two shots; 5 received placebo; per-sample allocation not given. Repertoires of vaccine and placebo recipients were sequenced from samples collected on day 63 after the first injection. In Cohort 1b, about two dozen adults aged 18-55 years were enrolled at a single site in Boston, USA, between 29 July and 7 August 2020. Ad26.COV2.S was a replication-incompetent adenovirus type 26 vector expressing a prefusion-stabilized SARS-CoV-2 spike protein from the original Wuhan strain.

Results the study describes overall, beyond this receptor: After vaccination, substantial breadth of spike-specific CD8+ and CD4+ T cell responses was reported. Higher spike-specific TCR breadth was observed in Ad26.COV2.S recipients than in placebo recipients (P = 0.0014). The authors noted that the TCR breadth and depth analyses may have underestimated total T cell responses. Vaccine and placebo recipients had similar non-spike TCR breadth, a finding consistent with the vaccine containing only spike. The study lacked the statistical power to compare responses across vaccine doses or regimens.

Remarks on this clone: Its binding antigen is unknown. There are no base qualities to consult, and no much larger clone falls within one base.

Recombination connected TRBV15 to TRBJ2-2; 8 bases in between match TRBD2. The clonotype originates from a person aged 18-65 years who received the Ad26.COV2.S COVID-19 vaccine or a placebo. Sample: peripheral blood, taken in a trial of Ad26.COV2.S vaccine versus placebo. In nucleotides, the sequence is TGTGCCACCAGTGGAGCGGGAGTGTCTACCGGGGAGCTGTTTTTT. Its amino acids are CATSGAGVSTGELFF. With the rest looked up from the reference TRBV15 and TRBJ2-2 genes rather than sequenced, the full variable domain is DAMVIQNPRYQVTQFGKPVTLSCSQTLNHNVMYWYQQKSSQAPKLLFHYYDKDFNNEADTPDNFQSRRPNTSFCFLDIRSPGLGDTAMYLCATSGAGVSTGELFFGEGSRLTVL.